The following is a T cell receptor (beta chain) sequence with its context. The antigen is unknown. This sample is drawn from a study of T-cell memory formation after mild COVID-19. Study background: Among the donors, TCR clusters were largely specific to each donor.

Trimming shortened V by 8 bases and J by 1 base, and 14 bases separated the two germline ends. The CDR3 totals 14 residues. CDR1 is SEHNR, CDR2 FQNEAQ, per germline (reference sequence). From 5'RACE with constant-segment primers came TCR alpha and TCR beta cDNA libraries that carried sample barcodes and UMIs. TCRdb reprocessed the 5' RACE reads with MiXCR, giving one entry per CDR3 protein. Of 150,000 to 200,000 distinct CDR3 sequences listed, 15% to 20% are singletons. Findings of the study overall: Day 15 to 85 contracting clones showed balanced CD4/CD8; day 15 to 37 expanders favored CD4+. The pre-infection memory compartment contained some responding clones, suggesting cross-reactive memory joined.

The clonotype originates from an adult woman who had mild COVID-19 (a few samples of this study predate the infection). Cell type and time point are not known. The chain joins TRBV7-9 to TRBJ2-5; D could derive from TRBD1 or TRBD2 (5 bases each). Input material: PBMCs or a T cell subset sorted from them (not recorded which). The CDR3 spells CASRRPGPQETQYF. CDR3 DNA sequence: TGTGCCAGCCGCCGGCCGGGACCCCAAGAGACCCAGTACTTC.